This is a list of T cell receptor beta chains from one sample in a study of T cells in Graves' hyperthyroidism and ophthalmopathy. One entry per CDR3 protein results from TCRdb running MiXCR on the multiplex PCR reads. The sample has approximately 400,000 distinct CDR3 sequences; around 14% are singletons. Sequencing was carried out using blood. All receptors come from a woman aged 25 to 39 with Graves' hyperthyroidism. Each CDR3 is given with its conserved first and last residue. A D gene is named only where the DNA matches it firmly. The size of a clone is reported for some rows only, either as once, few or many, or as a class for expanded clones.

TRBV7-9,.,few,15,TRBJ1-2,TGTGCCAGCAGCTCCCTCGGGGCTGAATACTATGGCTACACCTTC,CASSSLGAEYYGYTF
TRBV28,.,.,12,TRBJ1-5,TGTGCCAGCAGCAAGGACAGACAGCCCCAGCATTTT,CASSKDRQPQHF
TRBV11-2,TRBD1,many,15,TRBJ2-5,TGTGCCAGCAGCTTAGACAGGGGGCAGGGAGAGACCCAGTACTTC,CASSLDRGQGETQYF
TRBV6-1,TRBD1,.,16,TRBJ1-6,TGTGCCAGCAGTGGCGGATTCTCAGGGGGGAATTCACCCCTCCACTTT,CASSGGFSGGNSPLHF
TRBV5-1,.,many,14,TRBJ1-2,TGCGCCAGCAGCTTGGAACAAAGGGACTATGGCTACACCTTC,CASSLEQRDYGYTF
TRBV6-1,.,few,14,TRBJ1-6,TGTGCCAGCAGACAAAGCGGAGTTGATTCACCCCTCCACTTT,CASRQSGVDSPLHF
TRBV29-1,TRBD1,.,15,TRBJ1-4,TGCAGCGTTGAAGACCCGGGACAGTGGGGTGAAAAACTGTTTTTT,CSVEDPGQWGEKLFF
TRBV9,TRBD1,many,14,TRBJ1-1,TGTGCCAGCAGCGGAGGGACAGCGAACACTGAAGCTTTCTTT,CASSGGTANTEAFF
TRBV15,.,few,13,TRBJ1-5,TGTGCCACCAGCAGAGATCGGTTGGGGCCCCAGCATTTT,CATSRDRLGPQHF
TRBV25-1,.,once,16,TRBJ2-2,TGTGCCAGCAGTGATACCGGGACCGCGAACACCGGGGAGCTGTTTTTT,CASSDTGTANTGELFF
TRBV19,TRBD1,many,13,TRBJ1-1,TGTGCCAGTTGGACAGGGGGCTACACTGAAGCTTTCTTT,CASWTGGYTEAFF
TRBV14,TRBD1,many,17,TRBJ2-3,TGTGCCAGCAGTCAGGACAGGGATTATGTGAGCACAGATACGCAGTATTTT,CASSQDRDYVSTDTQYF
TRBV5-1,.,.,16,TRBJ2-1,TGCGCCAGCAGCTCGCTACAGGGAAGCTCCTACAATGAGCAGTTCTTC,CASSSLQGSSYNEQFF
TRBV3-1,TRBD1,.,14,TRBJ2-7,TGTACCAGCAGCCGGGGACAGAATTCCTACGAGCAGTACTTC,CTSSRGQNSYEQYF
TRBV5-6,TRBD1,few,16,TRBJ1-1,TGTGCCAGCAGCTTGAGTGAACAGGGGGCCTTAACTGAAGCTTTCTTT,CASSLSEQGALTEAFF
TRBV10-1,.,.,13,TRBJ1-5,TGCGCCAGCAGTGAGTCGAATTGGGGGCCCCAGCATTTT,CASSESNWGPQHF
TRBV9,TRBD1,.,15,TRBJ2-7,TGTGCCAGCAGCTTCCAAGGGGGCATCGTCTACGAGCAGTACTTC,CASSFQGGIVYEQYF
TRBV6-1,TRBD2,many,16,TRBJ2-3,TGTGCCAGCAGTGAAACGGTCGGGAGGAACACAGATACGCAGTATTTT,CASSETVGRNTDTQYF
TRBV20-1,.,few,13,TRBJ2-3,TGCAGTGCTAGGTCTAGCGGCACAGATACGCAGTATTTT,CSARSSGTDTQYF
TRBV20-1,TRBD2,.,19,TRBJ2-3,TGCAGTGCTAGAGATCTGGAAGGTGGGGCTAGCGGGAGAACAGATACGCAGTATTTT,CSARDLEGGASGRTDTQYF
TRBV28,TRBD1,.,13,TRBJ1-4,TGTGCCCCCCGAGACAGGGTAGGAGAAAAACTGTTTTTT,CAPRDRVGEKLFF
TRBV30,.,.,13,TRBJ2-6,TGTGCCTGGAGTCCACTCGGGGCCAACGTCCTGACTTTC,CAWSPLGANVLTF
TRBV2,.,.,13,TRBJ2-7,TGTGCCAGCAGTTTGGGAGTAGGGGGCGAGCAGTACTTC,CASSLGVGGEQYF
TRBV5-1,.,many,15,TRBJ2-1,TGCGCCAGCAGCTTGGGGCAGGGGGGAAACAATGAGCAGTTCTTC,CASSLGQGGNNEQFF
TRBV4-1,TRBD1,few,15,TRBJ2-1,TGCGCCAGCAGCCAAGGACAGGGGGCTAGCAATGAGCAGTTCTTC,CASSQGQGASNEQFF
TRBV20-1,TRBD2,.,13,TRBJ2-2,TGCAGTGCTAGAGGGACTAGCTCCGGGGAGCTGTTTTTT,CSARGTSSGELFF